This TCR beta chain was observed in a study of T-cell reconstitution after alpha-beta-depleted transplantation in children. V was clipped by 0 bases and J by 4 bases, with 25 bases between them. This CDR3 has 19 residues. CDR1 SGHNT and CDR2 YYREEE come from the germline V gene (reference sequence). Unique molecular identifiers were incorporated into the prepared TCRbeta library. MiXCR, run by TCRdb on the PCR reads, gives a single entry per CDR3 protein. The sample lists about 610,000 distinct CDR3 sequences, 10% to 13% occurring once. Sequencing used PBMCs from the stem cell graft donor, obtained from the stem cell graft. This TCR was sampled from a human donor who donated a stem cell graft to a child with acute myeloid leukemia. The genes are TRBV5-4 and TRBJ1-1; D is possibly TRBD1 (5 bases). The CDR3 loop reads CASSLAKGPVSAEGTEAFF. CDR3 coding DNA: TGTGCCAGCAGCTTGGCAAAGGGGCCCGTAAGCGCCGAGGGCACTGAAGCTTTCTTT. Full variable domain (rest looked up from reference TRBV5-4 and TRBJ1-1): ETGVTQSPTHLIKTRGQQVTLRCSSQSGHNTVSWYQQALGQGPQFIFQYYREEENGRGNFPPRFSGLQFPNYSSELNVNALELDDSALYLCASSLAKGPVSAEGTEAFFGQGTRLTVV.